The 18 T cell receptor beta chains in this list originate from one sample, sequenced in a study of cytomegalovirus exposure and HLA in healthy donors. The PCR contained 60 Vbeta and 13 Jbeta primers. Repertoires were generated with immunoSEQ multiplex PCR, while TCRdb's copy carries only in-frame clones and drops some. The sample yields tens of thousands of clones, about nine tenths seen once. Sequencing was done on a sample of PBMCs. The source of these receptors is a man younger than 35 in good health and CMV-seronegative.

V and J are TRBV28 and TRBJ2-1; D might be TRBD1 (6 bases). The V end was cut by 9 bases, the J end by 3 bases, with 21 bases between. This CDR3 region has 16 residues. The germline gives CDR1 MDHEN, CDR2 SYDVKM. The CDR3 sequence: CASGDIGFKDYNEQFF. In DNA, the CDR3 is TGTGCCAGTGGGGACATCGGCTTTAAGGACTACAATGAGCAGTTCTTC.

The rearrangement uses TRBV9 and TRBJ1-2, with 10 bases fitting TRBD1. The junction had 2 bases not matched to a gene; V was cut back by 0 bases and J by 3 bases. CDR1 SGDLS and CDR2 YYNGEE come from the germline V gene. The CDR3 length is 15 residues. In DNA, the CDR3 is TGTGCCAGCAGCGTAGGGACAGGGGGTGACTATGGCTACACCTTC. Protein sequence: CASSVGTGGDYGYTF.

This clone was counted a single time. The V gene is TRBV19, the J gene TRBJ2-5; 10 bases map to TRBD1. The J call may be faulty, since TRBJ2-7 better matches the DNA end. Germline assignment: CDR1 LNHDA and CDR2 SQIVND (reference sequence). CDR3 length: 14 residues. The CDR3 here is CATTPGQGLSEQYF. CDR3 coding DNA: TGTGCCACCACCCCGGGACAGGGGCTTTCCGAGCAGTACTTC.

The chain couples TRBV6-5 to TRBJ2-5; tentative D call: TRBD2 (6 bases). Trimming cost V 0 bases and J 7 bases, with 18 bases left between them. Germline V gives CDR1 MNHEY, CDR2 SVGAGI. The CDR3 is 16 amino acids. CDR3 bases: TGTGCCAGCAGTTACTCCCAGTCCTGGCAGGGAGGGACCCAGTACTTC. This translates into CASSYSQSWQGGTQYF.

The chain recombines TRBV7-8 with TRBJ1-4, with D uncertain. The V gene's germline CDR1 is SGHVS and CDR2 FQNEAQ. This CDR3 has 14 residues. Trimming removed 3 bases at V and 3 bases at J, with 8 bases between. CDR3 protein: CASSFEVANEKLFF. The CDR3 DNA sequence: TGTGCCAGCAGCTTTGAGGTGGCTAATGAAAAACTGTTTTTT.

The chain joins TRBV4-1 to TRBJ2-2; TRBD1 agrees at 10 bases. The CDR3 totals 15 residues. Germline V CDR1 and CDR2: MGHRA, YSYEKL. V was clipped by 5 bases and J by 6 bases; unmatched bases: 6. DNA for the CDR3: TGCGCCAGCAGCATCCGGGACAGGGGTCCCGGGGAGCTGTTTTTT. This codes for CASSIRDRGPGELFF.

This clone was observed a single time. The DNA of the CDR3 is TGTGCCAGCAGGGGCGGGTCGACCGGCAATGAAAAACTGTTTTTT. As protein: CASRGGSTGNEKLFF. This chain links TRBV6-1 with TRBJ1-4; D gene ambiguous. From germline, CDR1 is MNHNS and CDR2 SASEGT. Trimming took off 6 bases at V and 5 bases at J, with 16 bases between the two ends. CDR3 length: 15 amino acids.

DNA for the CDR3: TGTGCCAGCAGCTTATCTGCATGGGGGGAAGATGAAAAACTGTTTTTT. This encodes CASSLSAWGEDEKLFF. This chain joins TRBV7-6 and TRBJ1-4; possibly TRBD1 for D (5 bases). Germline V gene lookup returns CDR1 SGHVS and CDR2 FNYEAQ. Trimming pared 2 bases from V and 6 bases from J, leaving 16 bases between. There are 16 residues in the CDR3.

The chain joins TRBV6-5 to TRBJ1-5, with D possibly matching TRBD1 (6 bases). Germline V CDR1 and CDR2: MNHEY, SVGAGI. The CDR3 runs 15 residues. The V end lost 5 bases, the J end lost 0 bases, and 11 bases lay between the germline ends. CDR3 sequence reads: CASSLTGNSNQPQHF. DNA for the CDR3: TGTGCCAGCAGTCTCACAGGGAATAGCAATCAGCCCCAGCATTTT.

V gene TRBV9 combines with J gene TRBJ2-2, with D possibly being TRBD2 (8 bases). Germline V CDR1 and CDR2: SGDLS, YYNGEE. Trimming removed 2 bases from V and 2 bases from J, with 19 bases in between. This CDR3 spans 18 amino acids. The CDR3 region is CASSVRGRGTRNTGELFF. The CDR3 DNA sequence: TGTGCCAGCAGCGTGAGGGGGCGGGGGACTAGAAACACCGGGGAGCTGTTTTTT.

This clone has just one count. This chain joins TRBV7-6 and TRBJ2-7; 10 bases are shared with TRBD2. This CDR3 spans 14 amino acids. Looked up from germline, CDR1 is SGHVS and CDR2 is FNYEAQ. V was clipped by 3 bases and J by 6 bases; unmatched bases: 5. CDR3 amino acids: CASSFGASGSEQYF. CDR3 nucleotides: TGTGCCAGCAGCTTCGGGGCTAGCGGGAGCGAGCAGTACTTC.

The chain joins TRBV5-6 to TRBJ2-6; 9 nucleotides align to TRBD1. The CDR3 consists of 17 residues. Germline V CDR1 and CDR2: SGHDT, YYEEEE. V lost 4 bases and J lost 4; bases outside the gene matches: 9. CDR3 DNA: TGTGCCAGCAGCATCAGGACAGGGGCAGCCGGGGCCAACGTCCTGACTTTC. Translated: CASSIRTGAAGANVLTF. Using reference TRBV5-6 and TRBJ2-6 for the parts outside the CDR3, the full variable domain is DAGVTQSPTHLIKTRGQQVTLRCSPKSGHDTVSWYQQALGQGPQFIFQYYEEEERQRGNFPDRFSGHQFPNYSSELNVNALLLGDSALYLCASSIRTGAAGANVLTFGAGSRLTVL.

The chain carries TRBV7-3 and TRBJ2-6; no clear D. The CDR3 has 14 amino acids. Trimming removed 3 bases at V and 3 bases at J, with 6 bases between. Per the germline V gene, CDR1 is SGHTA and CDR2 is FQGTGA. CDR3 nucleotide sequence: TGTGCCAGCAGCTTGTCCAGTGGGGCCAACGTCCTGACTTTC. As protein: CASSLSSGANVLTF.

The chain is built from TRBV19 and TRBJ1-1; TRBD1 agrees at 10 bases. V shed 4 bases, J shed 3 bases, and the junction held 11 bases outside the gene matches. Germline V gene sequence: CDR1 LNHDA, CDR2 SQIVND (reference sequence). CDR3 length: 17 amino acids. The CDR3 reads CASSTETGGPEDTEAFF. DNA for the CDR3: TGTGCCAGTAGTACCGAGACAGGGGGCCCTGAGGACACTGAAGCTTTCTTT.

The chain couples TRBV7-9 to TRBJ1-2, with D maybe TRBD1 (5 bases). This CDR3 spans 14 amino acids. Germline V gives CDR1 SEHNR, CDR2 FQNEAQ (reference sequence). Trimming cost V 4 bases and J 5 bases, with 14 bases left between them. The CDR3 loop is CASSSGGLQYGYTF. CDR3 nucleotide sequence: TGTGCCAGCAGCTCGGGGGGTCTTCAGTATGGCTACACCTTC.

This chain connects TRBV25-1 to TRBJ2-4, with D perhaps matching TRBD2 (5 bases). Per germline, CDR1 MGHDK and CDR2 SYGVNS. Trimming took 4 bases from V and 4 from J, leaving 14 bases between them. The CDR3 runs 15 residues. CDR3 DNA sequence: TGTGCCAGCAGTGTATTAGAGGGATCAAAAAACATTCAGTACTTC. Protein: CASSVLEGSKNIQYF.

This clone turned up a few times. CDR3 in DNA: TGCGCCAGCAGCCGCGCCTCGATTGACAGGTTGAACACTGAAGCTTTCTTT. Translated, it gives CASSRASIDRLNTEAFF. The chain has TRBV5-1 and TRBJ1-1; possibly TRBD1 for D (6 bases). This CDR3 region has 17 residues. The V gene's germline CDR1 is SGHRS and CDR2 YFSETQ. Deletions cut 4 bases from V and 0 bases from J, with 19 bases between.

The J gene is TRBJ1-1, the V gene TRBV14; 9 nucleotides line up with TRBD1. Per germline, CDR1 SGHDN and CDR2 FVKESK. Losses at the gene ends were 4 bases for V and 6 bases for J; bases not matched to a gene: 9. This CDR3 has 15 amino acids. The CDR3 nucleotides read TGTGCCAGCAGCCCACAGGGGGCGCGCAAGGCTGAAGCTTTCTTT. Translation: CASSPQGARKAEAFF.